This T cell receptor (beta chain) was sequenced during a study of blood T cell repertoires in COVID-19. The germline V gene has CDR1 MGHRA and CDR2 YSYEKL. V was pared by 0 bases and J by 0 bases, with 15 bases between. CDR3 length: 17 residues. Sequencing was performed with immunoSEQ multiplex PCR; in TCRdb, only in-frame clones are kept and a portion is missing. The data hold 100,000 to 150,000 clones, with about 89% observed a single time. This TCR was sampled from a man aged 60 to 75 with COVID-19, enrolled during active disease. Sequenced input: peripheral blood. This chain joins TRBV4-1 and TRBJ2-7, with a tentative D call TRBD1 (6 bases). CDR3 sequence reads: CASSQDGRQESSYEQYF. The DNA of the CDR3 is TGCGCCAGCAGCCAAGATGGGCGACAGGAGAGCTCCTACGAGCAGTACTTC.